The 19 T cell receptor beta chains presented below share a single source sample, sequenced in a study of CD8 T cells in ankylosing spondylitis. MiXCR, run by TCRdb on the 5' RACE reads, gives a single entry per CDR3 protein. The repertoire holds tens of thousands of distinct CDR3 sequences, with under 30% as singletons. Sequencing input: blood, either unsorted or a sorted T cell fraction (not recorded which). The receptors come from a male donor with ankylosing spondylitis or in good health (not recorded which).

This clonotype was found a few times. V usage is TRBV12-3 or TRBV12-4 and J usage is TRBJ2-1, with D perhaps TRBD1 (5 bases). The CDR3 spans 14 residues. V was pared by 7 bases and J by 5 bases, with 15 bases between. Here the CDR3 DNA reads TGTGCCAGCACCCTAGGACATACAAACAATGAGCAGTTCTTC. As protein: CASTLGHTNNEQFF.

There are many counts of this clonotype. The chain carries TRBV7-2 and TRBJ2-1; unclear D gene. Germline lookup yields CDR1 SGHTA and CDR2 FQGNSA. V lost 0 bases, J lost 0 bases, and 6 bases lay in between. This CDR3 is 15 amino acids long. CDR3 sequence reads: CASSLASPSYNEQFF. The CDR3, as DNA: TGTGCCAGCAGCTTAGCTAGCCCCTCCTACAATGAGCAGTTCTTC.

The chain carries TRBV10-3 and TRBJ2-7; 11 nucleotides line up with TRBD1. With V trimmed by 8 bases and J by 5 bases, 5 bases remained unmatched. The CDR3 has 13 residues. Germline V lookup: CDR1 ENHRY, CDR2 SYGVKD. DNA for the CDR3: TGTGCCATCCCGGGACAGGGGGACCACGAGCAGTACTTC. This codes for CAIPGQGDHEQYF.

This clonotype was detected many times. The chain is built from TRBV20-1 and TRBJ1-5; 7 bases map to TRBD1. The V and J ends lost 5 bases and 1 base, in that order; junction bases with no gene match: 8. Looked up from germline, CDR1 is DFQATT and CDR2 is SNEGSKA (reference sequence). CDR3 length equals 15 residues. The CDR3 bases are TGCAGTGCTCACGGAGGGGGCGGAAGCAATCAGCCCCAGCATTTT. Amino acids: CSAHGGGGSNQPQHF.

The CDR3, as DNA: TGCGCCAGCAGCCCGGGGACAGGGCCTGAAAAACTGTTTTTT. Protein product: CASSPGTGPEKLFF. This rearrangement joins TRBV5-1 to TRBJ1-4, with 9 nucleotides matching TRBD1. This CDR3 region has 14 residues. V was pared by 4 bases and J by 7 bases, with 5 bases of the junction left unmatched. Germline loops: CDR1 SGHRS, CDR2 YFSETQ. The variable domain in full, with the rest retrieved from reference TRBV5-1 and TRBJ1-4, is KAGVTQTPRYLIKTRGQQVTLSCSPISGHRSVSWYQQTPGQGLQFLFEYFSETQRNKGNFPGRFSGRQFSNSRSEMNVSTLELGDSALYLCASSPGTGPEKLFFGSGTQLSVL.

V usage is TRBV4-2 and J usage is TRBJ2-1; 14 nucleotides agree with TRBD2. V shed 6 bases, J shed 7 bases, and the junction held 8 bases outside the gene matches. There are 16 residues in the CDR3. Per the germline V gene, CDR1 is LGHNA and CDR2 is YNFKEQ. This chain's CDR3 is CASSPWTSGGQNEQFF. CDR3 bases: TGTGCCAGCAGTCCCTGGACTAGCGGGGGGCAAAATGAGCAGTTCTTC.

This clonotype was observed a few times. The J gene is TRBJ2-3, the V gene TRBV29-1; D unclear. Trimming stripped 7 bases from V and 2 bases from J, with 7 bases between. The germline V gene encodes CDR1 SQVTM and CDR2 ANQGSEA. CDR3 size: 11 residues. The CDR3 loop reads CSALPTDTQYF. The CDR3 nucleotides read TGCAGCGCTCTACCCACAGATACGCAGTATTTT.

The V call is TRBV7-9, the J call TRBJ2-5; D may be TRBD2 (5 bases). The CDR3 length is 13 residues. CDR1 and CDR2 (germline): SEHNR, FQNEAQ (reference sequence). Trimming removed 8 bases from V and 2 bases from J, with 12 bases in between. CDR3 loop: CASVPREQETQYF. CDR3 coding DNA: TGTGCCAGCGTTCCGAGGGAACAAGAGACCCAGTACTTC.

This clonotype occurred a few times. The genes are TRBV5-4 and TRBJ1-2; no clear D gene. The CDR3 has 13 amino acids. The V end was cut by 0 bases, the J end by 2 bases, with 5 bases between. Germline CDR1 is SGHNT and CDR2 is YYREEE (reference sequence). CDR3 coding DNA: TGTGCCAGCAGCTTGGCGGGAAACTATGGCTACACCTTC. It yields the protein CASSLAGNYGYTF.

This clonotype was counted at least ten times. This chain joins TRBV20-1 and TRBJ2-7; weak D call: TRBD2 (7 bases). The CDR3 loop spans 12 amino acids. Deletions cut 4 bases from V and 6 bases from J, with 13 bases between. CDR1 and CDR2 (germline): DFQATT, SNEGSKA (reference sequence). CDR3 amino acids: CSANLGGLEQYF. CDR3 in DNA: TGCAGTGCTAATCTGGGGGGGCTCGAGCAGTACTTC.

This clonotype was detected only once. The rearrangement uses TRBV12-3 or TRBV12-4 and TRBJ1-1; 8 positions match TRBD1. The trim removed 5 bases at V and 10 bases at J, leaving 9 bases unmatched. There are 13 residues in the CDR3. CDR3 DNA sequence: TGTGCCAGCAGTACCGACAGGGGCGGGGGAGCTTTCTTT. Translating gives CASSTDRGGGAFF.

This chain uses TRBV4-1 with TRBJ2-3; D remains unclear. The CDR3 totals 12 residues. Trimming removed 2 bases at V and 8 bases at J, with 8 bases between. Germline V CDR1 and CDR2: MGHRA, YSYEKL. In nucleotides, the CDR3 is TGCGCCAGCAGCCAATTCGGTGGTACGCAGTATTTT. Translating it yields CASSQFGGTQYF.

This clonotype was picked up many times. The J gene is TRBJ2-1, the V gene TRBV18; 10 positions agree with TRBD2. Germline CDR1 reads KGHSH; CDR2 reads LQKENI. The CDR3 is 16 amino acids. With 4 bases clipped from V and 5 bases from J, the junction kept 8 bases outside the gene matches. CDR3 region: CASSLGTSAPHNEQFF. CDR3 nucleotides: TGTGCCAGCTCACTTGGGACTAGCGCCCCTCACAATGAGCAGTTCTTC.

This clonotype has at least ten counts. J is TRBJ2-7 and V is TRBV5-6; D tentatively fits TRBD1 or TRBD2 (6 bases each). V was trimmed by 4 bases and J by 2 bases, leaving 19 bases between them. The CDR3 runs to 16 residues. Germline V gene data show CDR1 as SGHDT and CDR2 as YYEEEE. The CDR3 loop is CASSLGAGTLTYEQYF. For the CDR3, the DNA is TGTGCCAGCAGCCTGGGGGCCGGGACTCTTACCTACGAGCAGTACTTC.

This clonotype has just one count. A junction end diverges from the germline sequence, so it may reflect a read error. The chain carries TRBV20-1 and TRBJ2-2; D is unclear. Germline V CDR1 and CDR2: DFQATT, SNEGSKA (reference sequence). CDR3 size: 16 residues. The CDR3 reads CIARVLYSLNTGELFF. As DNA, the CDR3 is TGCATTGCTAGAGTGTTGTACTCCCTAAACACCGGGGAGCTGTTTTTT.

The chain recombines TRBV7-9 with TRBJ2-7; D gene uncertain. The CDR3 runs 14 residues. Trimming took off 2 bases at V and 5 bases at J, with 13 bases between the two ends. CDR1 is SEHNR, CDR2 FQNEAQ, per germline (reference sequence). CDR3 nucleotides: TGTGCCAGCAGCTTATTAGCCTCGGGTCACGAGCAGTACTTC. It translates to CASSLLASGHEQYF.

J is TRBJ2-1 and V is TRBV5-1, with D perhaps assigned TRBD1 or TRBD2 (5 bases each). This CDR3 region has 14 residues. In germline, CDR1 is SGHRS, CDR2 YFSETQ. V was clipped by 0 bases and J by 6 bases, with 10 bases between them. The CDR3 here is CASSLVAGSNEQFF. DNA for the CDR3: TGCGCCAGCAGCTTGGTTGCAGGGAGCAATGAGCAGTTCTTC.

The rearrangement uses TRBV6-1 and TRBJ1-3, with D unclear. This CDR3 contains 15 residues. Germline V lookup: CDR1 MNHNS, CDR2 SASEGT. With 2 bases removed from V and 0 bases from J, the gap between germline ends came to 8 bases. The DNA of the CDR3 is TGTGCCAGCAGTGAATTTCCGGCCTCTGGAAACACCATATATTTT. This codes for CASSEFPASGNTIYF.

V usage is TRBV5-1 and J usage is TRBJ2-5; 8 bases align to TRBD1. V lost 1 base, J lost 0 bases, and 2 bases stayed unmatched. The CDR3 is made up of 15 amino acids. The V gene's germline CDR1 is SGHRS and CDR2 YFSETQ. The CDR3 sequence: CASSLMDRDQETQYF. The CDR3 DNA follows: TGCGCCAGCAGCTTGATGGACAGGGACCAAGAGACCCAGTACTTC.